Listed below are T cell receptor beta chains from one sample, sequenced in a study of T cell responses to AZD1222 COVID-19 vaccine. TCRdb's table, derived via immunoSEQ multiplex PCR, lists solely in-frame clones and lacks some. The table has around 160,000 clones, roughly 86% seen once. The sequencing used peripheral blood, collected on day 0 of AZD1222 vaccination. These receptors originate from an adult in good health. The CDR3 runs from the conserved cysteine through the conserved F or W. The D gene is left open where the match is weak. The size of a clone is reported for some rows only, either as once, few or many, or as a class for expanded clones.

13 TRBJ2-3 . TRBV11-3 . TGTGCCAGCAGCTTAGGTCAGGGAGATACGCAGTATTTT CASSLGQGDTQYF
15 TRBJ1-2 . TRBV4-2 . TGTGCCAGCAGCCAAGGGACAGTCGATAACTATGGCTACACCTTC CASSQGTVDNYGYTF
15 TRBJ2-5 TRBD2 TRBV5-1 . TGCGCCAGCAGCCGCAGCGGGGCCCCGGGAGAGACCCAGTACTTC CASSRSGAPGETQYF
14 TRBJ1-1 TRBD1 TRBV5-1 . TGCGCCAGCAGCTCCCGGGACAGGTACACTGAAGCTTTCTTT CASSSRDRYTEAFF
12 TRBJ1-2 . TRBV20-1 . TGCAGTGCTAGTAGGGAAGACTATGGCTACACCTTC CSASREDYGYTF
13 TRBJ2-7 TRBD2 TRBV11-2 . TGTGCCAGCAGCTTCGGCGGGGGCTACGAGCAGTACTTC CASSFGGGYEQYF
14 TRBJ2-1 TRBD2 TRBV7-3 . TGTGCCAGCAGCTCGGGACTAGCGGGCTCTGAGCAGTTCTTC CASSSGLAGSEQFF
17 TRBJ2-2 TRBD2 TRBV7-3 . TGTGCCAGCAGCCCAAGCACGGCGGGGGTGAGCACCGGGGAGCTGTTTTTT CASSPSTAGVSTGELFF
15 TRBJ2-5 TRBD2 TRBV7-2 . TGTGCCAGCAGCTCCCCTAGCGGGAGGTCGGAGACCCAGTACTTC CASSSPSGRSETQYF
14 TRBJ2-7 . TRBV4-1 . TGCGCCAGCAGCCAAGATCCGAGCTCCTACGAGCAGTACTTC CASSQDPSSYEQYF
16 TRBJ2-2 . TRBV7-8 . TGTGCCAGCAGCCCTAGGCAGGCTCTTAACACCGGGGAGCTGTTTTTT CASSPRQALNTGELFF
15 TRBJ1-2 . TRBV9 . TGTGCCAGCAGCGTTGGGGGGAGGGCCTCATATGGCTACACCTTC CASSVGGRASYGYTF
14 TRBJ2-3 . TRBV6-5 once TGTGCCAGCAAGTCGGGGCTAAGCACAGATACGCAGTATTTT CASKSGLSTDTQYF
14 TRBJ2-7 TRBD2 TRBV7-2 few TGTGCCAGCAGCCGGACTAGCGGGGGATACGAGCAGTACTTC CASSRTSGGYEQYF
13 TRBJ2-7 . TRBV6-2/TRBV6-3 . TGTGCCAGCAGTTACCGGGGAGCGTACGAGCAGTACTTC CASSYRGAYEQYF
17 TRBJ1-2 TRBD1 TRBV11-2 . TGTGCCAGCAGCTTAGATTCCCCGACAGGGGCCAACTATGGCTACACCTTC CASSLDSPTGANYGYTF
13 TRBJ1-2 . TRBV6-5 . TGTGCCAGCAGTTACTCGACAGGCGGTGGCTACACCTTC CASSYSTGGGYTF
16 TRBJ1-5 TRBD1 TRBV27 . TGTGCCAGCAGTTTATCGGGGACAGGGAAGGGACAGCCCCAGCATTTT CASSLSGTGKGQPQHF
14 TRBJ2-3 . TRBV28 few TGTGCCAGCAGCCGTCAACCTAGCACAGATACGCAGTATTTT CASSRQPSTDTQYF
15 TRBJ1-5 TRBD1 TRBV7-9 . TGTGCCAGCAGCCAAGGACAGGGGAGTACTCAGCCCCAGCATTTT CASSQGQGSTQPQHF
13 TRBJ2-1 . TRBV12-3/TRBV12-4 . TGTGCCAGCAGTTTCTGGGGGGGCACTGAGCAGTTCTTC CASSFWGGTEQFF
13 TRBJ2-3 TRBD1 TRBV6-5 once TGTGCCAGCAGGCAGGGACAGGGGAATACGCAGTATTTT CASRQGQGNTQYF
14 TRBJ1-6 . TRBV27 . TGTGCCAGCAGAACAGGGTCAAGTAATTCACCCCTCCACTTT CASRTGSSNSPLHF